The 3 T cell receptor beta chains below all came from one sample that was sequenced in a study of T-cell reconstitution after alpha-beta-depleted transplantation in children. A library of TCRbeta sequences, prepared with unique molecular identifiers, was generated. TCRdb fed the PCR reads into MiXCR, producing one record per CDR3 protein. The sample yields about 830,000 distinct CDR3 sequences, approximately 15% seen once. The specimen was PBMCs, mostly from graft donor cells, collected 360 days after TCRalphabeta/CD19-depleted stem cell transplant. The receptors come from a male patient aged 5 to 17 who had a stem cell transplant for acute lymphoblastic leukemia, so the T cells may come from the graft donor.

The J gene is TRBJ2-1, the V gene TRBV20-1; the D gene is possibly TRBD2 (7 bases). The V and J ends lost 0 bases and 9 bases respectively, with 18 bases between them. The V gene's germline CDR1 is DFQATT and CDR2 SNEGSKA (reference sequence). This CDR3 has 15 residues. CDR3 protein: CSARDKMGGGGEQFF. CDR3 nucleotide sequence: TGCAGTGCTAGAGATAAGATGGGGGGAGGGGGTGAGCAGTTCTTC.

The chain has TRBV12-3 or TRBV12-4 and TRBJ2-7; 12 bases are shared with TRBD2. The CDR3 spans 17 residues. V lost 1 base to trimming and J lost 5 bases; unmatched junction nucleotides: 9. As DNA, the CDR3 is TGTGCCAGCAGTTTAGTGACTAGCGGGAGTCTAGCGGACGAGCAGTACTTC. This gives the protein CASSLVTSGSLADEQYF.

This clonotype was detected many times. J is TRBJ1-1 and V is TRBV5-5; weak D call: TRBD1 (6 bases). The CDR3 has 16 amino acids. V lost 5 bases, J lost 0 bases, and 17 bases lay in between. Germline V gene data show CDR1 as SGHKS and CDR2 as YYEKEE (reference sequence). In DNA, the CDR3 is TGTGCCAGCAGGTTCGGAAGGGGGGCCCTGAACACTGAAGCTTTCTTT. It codes for CASRFGRGALNTEAFF. Supplemented by reference TRBV5-5 and TRBJ1-1, the full variable domain reads DAGVTQSPTHLIKTRGQQVTLRCSPISGHKSVSWYQQVLGQGPQFIFQYYEKEERGRGNFPDRFSARQFPNYSSELNVNALLLGDSALYLCASRFGRGALNTEAFFGQGTRLTVV.